The T cell receptor beta chain described here comes from a study of response to subunit inactivated influenza vaccine. This CDR3 spans 17 amino acids. The ends lost 6 bases at V and 0 bases at J; junction bases unmatched: 11. Germline-derived CDR1 and CDR2 are SNHLY and FYNNEI. This clonotype was recorded a few times. TCRdb re-called the RT-PCR reads with MiXCR, one entry per CDR3 protein. The sample contains 290,000 or so distinct CDR3 sequences, 22% of which appear only once. V usage is TRBV2 and J usage is TRBJ1-5; TRBD1 matches 7 bases. The source material was PBMCs from blood, sampled roughly 20 months after vaccination. This receptor was obtained from a man aged 45 to 70 who received an inactivated influenza vaccine. CDR3 residues: CASSPRDSKYSNQPQHF. The CDR3 DNA reads TGTGCCAGCAGCCCCCGGGACAGCAAGTATAGCAATCAGCCCCAGCATTTT. Drawing the rest from reference TRBV2 and TRBJ1-5, the complete variable domain is EPEVTQTPSHQVTQMGQEVILRCVPISNHLYFYWYRQILGQKVEFLVSFYNNEISEKSEIFDDQFSVERPDGSNFTLKIRSTKLEDSAMYFCASSPRDSKYSNQPQHFGDGTRLSIL.